This T cell receptor (beta chain) comes out of a study of blood T cells in healthy people across ages. The ends lost 0 bases at V and 5 bases at J; junction bases unmatched: 4. Germline loops: CDR1 SGHTA, CDR2 FQGNSA. This CDR3 has 15 amino acids. Total RNA amounts of at least 6 micrograms were extracted per sample. With a J-beta primer mix and a sample-barcoded 5' primer, a second PCR ran roughly 6 to 11 cycles. TCRdb processed the 5' RACE reads anew with MiXCR; each CDR3 protein has one entry. The table shows about 800,000 distinct CDR3 sequences, with 55% to 70% occurring only once. This clonotype originated in a man aged 25-45 years in good health. This chain links TRBV7-2 with TRBJ2-1, with 7 nucleotides matching TRBD2. The material sequenced was blood. The CDR3 reads CASSLAGGKNNEQFF. The CDR3 coding sequence is TGTGCCAGCAGCTTAGCCGGGGGGAAAAACAATGAGCAGTTCTTC. The full variable domain, its missing parts supplied by reference TRBV7-2 and TRBJ2-1, is GAGVSQSPSNKVTEKGKDVELRCDPISGHTALYWYRQSLGQGLEFLIYFQGNSAPDKSGLPSDRFSAERTGGSVSTLTIQRTQQEDSAVYLCASSLAGGKNNEQFFGPGTRLTVL.